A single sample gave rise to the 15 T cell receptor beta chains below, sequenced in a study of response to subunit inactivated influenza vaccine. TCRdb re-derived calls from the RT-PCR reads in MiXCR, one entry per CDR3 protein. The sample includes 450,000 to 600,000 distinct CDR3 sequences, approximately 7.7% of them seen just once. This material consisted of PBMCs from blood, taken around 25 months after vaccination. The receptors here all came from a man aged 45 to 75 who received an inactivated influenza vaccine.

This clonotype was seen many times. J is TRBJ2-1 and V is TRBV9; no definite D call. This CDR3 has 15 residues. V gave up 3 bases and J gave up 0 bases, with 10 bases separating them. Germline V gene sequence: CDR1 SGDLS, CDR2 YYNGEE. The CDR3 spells CASSGDRSSYNEQFF. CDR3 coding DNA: TGTGCCAGCAGCGGAGACCGTAGCTCCTACAATGAGCAGTTCTTC.

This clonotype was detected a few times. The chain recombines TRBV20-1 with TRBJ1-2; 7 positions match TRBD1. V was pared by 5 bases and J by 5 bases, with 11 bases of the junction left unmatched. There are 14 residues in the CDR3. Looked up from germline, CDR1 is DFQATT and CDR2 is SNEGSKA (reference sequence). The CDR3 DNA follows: TGCAGTGCTGGGGTCGGGCAGGGGGTATATGGCTACACCTTC. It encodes CSAGVGQGVYGYTF.

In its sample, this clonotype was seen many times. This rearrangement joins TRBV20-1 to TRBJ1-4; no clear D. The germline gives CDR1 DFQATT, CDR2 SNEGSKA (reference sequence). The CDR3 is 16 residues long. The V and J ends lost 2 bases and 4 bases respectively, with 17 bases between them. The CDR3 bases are TGCAGTGCTAGACCTGGAGGAGGGCCAAGTAATGAAAAACTGTTTTTT. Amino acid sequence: CSARPGGGPSNEKLFF.

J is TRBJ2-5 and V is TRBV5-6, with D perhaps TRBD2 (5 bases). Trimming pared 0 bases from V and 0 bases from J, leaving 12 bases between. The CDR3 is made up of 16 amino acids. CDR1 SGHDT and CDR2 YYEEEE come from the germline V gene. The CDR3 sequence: CASSLEFSDYQETQYF. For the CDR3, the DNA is TGTGCCAGCAGCTTGGAGTTTAGCGACTACCAAGAGACCCAGTACTTC.

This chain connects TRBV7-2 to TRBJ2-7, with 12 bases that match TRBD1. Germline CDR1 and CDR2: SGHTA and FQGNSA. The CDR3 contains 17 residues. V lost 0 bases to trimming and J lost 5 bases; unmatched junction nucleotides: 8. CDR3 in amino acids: CASSLAGGTGGFHEQYF. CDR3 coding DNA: TGTGCCAGCAGCTTAGCGGGAGGGACAGGGGGCTTCCACGAGCAGTACTTC.

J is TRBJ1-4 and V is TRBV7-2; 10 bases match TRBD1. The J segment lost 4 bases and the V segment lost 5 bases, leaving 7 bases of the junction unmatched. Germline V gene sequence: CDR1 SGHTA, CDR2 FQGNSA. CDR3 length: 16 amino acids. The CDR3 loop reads CASSVRQGAGNEKLFF. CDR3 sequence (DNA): TGTGCCAGCAGCGTACGACAGGGGGCTGGTAATGAAAAACTGTTTTTT.

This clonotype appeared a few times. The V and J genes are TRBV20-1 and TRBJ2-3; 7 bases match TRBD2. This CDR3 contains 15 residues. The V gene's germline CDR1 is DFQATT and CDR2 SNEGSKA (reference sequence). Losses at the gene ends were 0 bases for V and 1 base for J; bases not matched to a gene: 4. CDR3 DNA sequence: TGCAGTGCTAGAGAGGGCGGGAGTGGCACAGATACGCAGTATTTT. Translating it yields CSAREGGSGTDTQYF.

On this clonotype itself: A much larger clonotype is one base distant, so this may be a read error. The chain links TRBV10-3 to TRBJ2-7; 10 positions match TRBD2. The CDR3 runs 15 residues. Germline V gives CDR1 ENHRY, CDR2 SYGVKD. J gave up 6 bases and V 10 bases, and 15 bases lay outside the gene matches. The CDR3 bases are TGTGCCACCAACTCTCTAGCGGGAGTTCCGTCCGAGCAGTACTTC. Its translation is CATNSLAGVPSEQYF.

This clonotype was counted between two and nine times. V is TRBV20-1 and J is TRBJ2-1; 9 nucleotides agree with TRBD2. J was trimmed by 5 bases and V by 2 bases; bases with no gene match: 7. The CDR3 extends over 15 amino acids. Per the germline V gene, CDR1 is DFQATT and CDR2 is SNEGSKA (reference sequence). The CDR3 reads CSARSPGLAHNEQFF. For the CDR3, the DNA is TGCAGTGCTAGAAGCCCGGGACTAGCCCACAATGAGCAGTTCTTC.

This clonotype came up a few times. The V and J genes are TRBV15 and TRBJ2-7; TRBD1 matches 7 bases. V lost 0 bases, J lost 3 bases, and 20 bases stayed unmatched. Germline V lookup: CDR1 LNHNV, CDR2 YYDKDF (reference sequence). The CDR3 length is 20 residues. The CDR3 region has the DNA TGTGCCACCAGCAGAGATATCAGGGGGAACCGGGACGCAAAACTCTACGAGCAGTACTTC. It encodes CATSRDIRGNRDAKLYEQYF.

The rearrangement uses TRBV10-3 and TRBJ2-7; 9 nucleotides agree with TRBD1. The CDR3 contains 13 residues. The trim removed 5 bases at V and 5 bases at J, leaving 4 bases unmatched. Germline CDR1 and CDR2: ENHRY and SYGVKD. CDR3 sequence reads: CAISSTGGDEQYF. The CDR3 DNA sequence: TGTGCCATCAGTTCGACAGGGGGGGACGAGCAGTACTTC.

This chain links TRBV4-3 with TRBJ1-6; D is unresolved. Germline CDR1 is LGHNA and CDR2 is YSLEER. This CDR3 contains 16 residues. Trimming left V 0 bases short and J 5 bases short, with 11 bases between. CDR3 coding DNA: TGCGCCAGCAGCCAAGAACTCAGGACTAATAATTCACCCCTCCACTTT. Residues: CASSQELRTNNSPLHF.

The CDR3 DNA reads TGTGCCAGCAGCACGAGGACTAGCGGGAGTAGTAGCGAGCAGTACTTC. Amino acid sequence: CASSTRTSGSSSEQYF. The chain carries TRBV7-8 and TRBJ2-7; 13 nucleotides agree with TRBD2. V shed 5 bases, J shed 6 bases, and the junction held 10 bases outside the gene matches. Germline values: CDR1 SGHVS, CDR2 FQNEAQ. This CDR3 comprises 16 residues.

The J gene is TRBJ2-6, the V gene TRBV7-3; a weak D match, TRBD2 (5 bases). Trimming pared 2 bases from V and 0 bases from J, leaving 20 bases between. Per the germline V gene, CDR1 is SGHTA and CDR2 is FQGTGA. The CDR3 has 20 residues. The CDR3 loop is CASSLYPPWRNGSGANVLTF. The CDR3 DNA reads TGTGCCAGCAGCTTATACCCCCCTTGGAGGAACGGCTCTGGGGCCAACGTCCTGACTTTC.

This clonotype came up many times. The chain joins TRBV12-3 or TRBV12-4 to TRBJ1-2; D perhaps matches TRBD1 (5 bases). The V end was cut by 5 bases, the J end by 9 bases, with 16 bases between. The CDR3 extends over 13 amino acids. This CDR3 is CASSPGTLGSYTF. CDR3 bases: TGTGCCAGCAGTCCAGGGACTCTGGGAAGCTACACCTTC.